What follows describes a single T cell receptor (beta chain). This clone occurred a few times. Which antigen it targets is not known. Base qualities are missing; no much larger clone stands one base away. Compared with germline, V lacks 8 bases and J lacks 2 bases; bases without a gene match: 3. From the cysteine through the phenylalanine, the CDR3 covers 12 amino acids. This entry keeps only the CDR3 DNA: 36 bases, framed from base 1. CDR1 and CDR2, looked up from the germline V gene (reference sequence), are SEHNR and FQNEAQ. Library preparation employed the immunoSEQ multiplex PCR assay. RNA was extracted from all samples and reverse transcribed into cDNA as template for TCR sequencing. SuperScript III was used to make first-strand cDNA, primed with a 2:1 mix of oligo-dT and random hexamers. A synthetic immune receptor repertoire was used to assess amplification bias, and residual bias was removed computationally. Under the source paper's analysis protocol: Raw reads were preprocessed to remove errors, and CDR3 was defined according to IMGT conventions as the region from the conserved cysteine to phenylalanine. Clonality was calculated as 1 minus Shannon entropy normalized by log2 of the number of productive unique TCRs. Scalp TCRbeta sequences were cross-referenced with sorted blood CD4 and CD8 repertoires so that the CD4 or CD8 identity of scalp clones could be inferred. Held by TCRdb, this immuneACCESS table contains in-frame sequences only and omits some clones. Under half of the omission traces to an unresolved V gene where checked; the cause of the rest is unknown. The V and J calls and clone size come from that table; D and trimming were worked out from the DNA. This sample holds 130,000 to 150,000 clones; roughly four fifths were observed only once. Around 25% of the sample is taken by the ten largest.

The sample comes from a study of CD8+ T cells in alopecia areata (dated by TCRdb to between 2018 and 2020). Regarding the research as a whole: Treated patients were enrolled in an open-label pilot trial of oral tofacitinib, 5 to 10 mg twice daily, for moderate-to-severe alopecia areata. Disease severity in treated patients was measured with the SALT score, which quantifies the percentage of affected scalp surface area. To study T cell clonal expansion in alopecia areata, the researchers applied high-throughput TCRbeta sequencing to both the C3H/HeJ mouse model and human patients. Biopsies were taken from tofacitinib-treated patients at baseline and at 4 and 24 weeks of treatment, and a later scalp biopsy was taken in several of the tofacitinib-treated patients. Amplification of TCRbeta CDR3 regions was done by immunoSEQ multiplex PCR using 35 Vbeta forward primers and 13 Jbeta reverse primers. Human TCRbeta sequencing covered scalp tissue and sorted CD4+ and CD8+ peripheral blood T cells from patchy and totalis/universalis alopecia areata patients and healthy controls. Tofacitinib was administered for 6 to 18 months, and 6 months of follow-up off drug were then conducted to assess delayed response and recurrence. Scalp clonality was compared across normal scalp (n=4), patchy alopecia areata scalp (n=8), and alopecia totalis/universalis scalp (n=8). RNA was obtained with the PAXgene miRNA kit for fixed scalp, the miRNeasy kit for PBMCs, and the RNeasy kit for mouse skin. The investigation overall reported the following: Because the treated cohort was small and had just a single nonresponder, larger studies are needed to establish links between baseline CD8+ expansion and response. Lesional scalp, especially in alopecia totalis/universalis, showed higher clonality and more expanded CD8+ clones than normal scalp, suggesting antigenic drive. With tofacitinib, both scalp clonality and the number of expanded CD8+ clones among the top 100 scalp clones went down significantly. TCR sequences shared between patients were less clear than in mice, possibly partly because of HLA diversity in the patient population. During tofacitinib treatment, many expanded lesional clones stuck around in both scalp and blood, and this persistence may partly explain why relapse happens after treatment is stopped. Resident alphabeta T cells in normal human skin are also sequenced, complicating scalp TCR repertoire analysis, unlike mouse skin dominated by gammadelta T cells.

Explained via the paper, the time point label denotes: around 4 weeks on oral tofacitinib. The sample's treatment or condition label, in plain terms: oral pan-JAK inhibitor, 5-10 mg twice daily. From alopecia areata patients, peripheral blood was collected along with lesional scalp punch biopsies. After PBMCs were isolated by density centrifugation and stained for CD3, CD4 and CD8, a FACSAria was used to sort CD4+ and CD8+ T cells. The chain employs TRBV7-9 and TRBJ2-7; TRBD2 agrees with 7 junctional bases. The source was CD8+ T cells sorted from blood, collected at week 4, from a patient treated with tofacitinib. The TCR was taken from a human donor with alopecia areata. The CDR3 protein: CASGGGAYEQYF. The DNA sequence is TGTGCCAGCGGGGGAGGGGCCTACGAGCAGTACTTC.